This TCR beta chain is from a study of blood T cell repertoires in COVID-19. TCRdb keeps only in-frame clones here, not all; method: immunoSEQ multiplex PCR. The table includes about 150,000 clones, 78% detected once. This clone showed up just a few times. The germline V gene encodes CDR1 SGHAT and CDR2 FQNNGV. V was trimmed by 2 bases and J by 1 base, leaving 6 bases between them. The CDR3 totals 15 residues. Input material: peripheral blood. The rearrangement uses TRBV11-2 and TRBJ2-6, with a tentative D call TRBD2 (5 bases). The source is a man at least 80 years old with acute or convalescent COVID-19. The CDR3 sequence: CASSLRGSGANVLTF. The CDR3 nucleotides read TGTGCCAGCAGCTTACGAGGGTCTGGGGCCAACGTCCTGACTTTC.